These 21 T cell receptor beta chains were sequenced from one sample in a study of T cells in women clearing cervical HPV infection. Data came from immunoSEQ multiplex PCR; TCRdb stores just in-frame clones and leaves some out. Recorded for this sample: over 25,000 clones. Sequencing input: blood buffy coat. Receptor source: a woman aged 18 to 75 with a cervical HPV16 infection that either progressed to CIN3+ or cleared (not recorded which).

CDR3 bases read: TGCGCCAGCAGCTCAACTAGCGGGGCCGAGACC. It encodes CASSSTSGAET. The complete CDR3 protein is CASSSTSGAETQYF. The chain recombines TRBV5-1 with TRBJ2-5, with 10 bases matching TRBD2. The read gets to within 3 residues of the CDR3 end, and the germline J gene fills in the rest. The CDR3 covers 14 residues. Looked up from germline, CDR1 is SGHRS and CDR2 is YFSETQ. Trimming at V came to 3 bases and at J to 5 bases, leaving 4 bases not matched to a gene.

As concerns this clone: An end of the junction differs from the germline gene, which may be a read error. Coverage ceases 3 residues before the CDR3 finishes, and the germline J gene fills in the end. The chain combines TRBV4-2 with TRBJ1-2; 7 bases are a match to TRBD1. This CDR3 is built from 16 residues. Germline V CDR1 and CDR2: LGHNA, YNFKEQ. CDR3 DNA, as far as it was read: TGCGCCAGCAGCCAAGATGGGAAGGGGGCGAACTATGGC. It yields the protein CASSQDGKGANYG. The full CDR3 protein is CASSQDGKGANYGYTF.

Remarks on this clone: The missing CDR3 end, 3 residues past where the read stops, is filled in from the germline J gene. The gene calls are TRBV5-1 and TRBJ2-1; the D is unclear. Trimming cost V 7 bases and J 5 bases, with 22 bases left between them. From germline, CDR1 is SGHRS and CDR2 YFSETQ. The CDR3 loop spans 16 amino acids. The sequenced CDR3 bases are TGCGCCAGCTCTAAGCTTATCGCGGATTTTAACAATGAG. Encoded protein: CASSKLIADFNNE. In full, the CDR3 reads CASSKLIADFNNEQFF.

With regard to this clone: The read terminates 3 residues before the CDR3 end, so the remaining end is supplied by the germline J gene. V gene TRBV6-1 combines with J gene TRBJ1-2; D possibly corresponds to TRBD1 (6 bases). The V gene lost 2 bases and the J gene lost 4 bases, with 8 bases spanning the gap. This CDR3 has 13 amino acids. Germline V CDR1 and CDR2: MNHNS, SASEGT. Incomplete CDR3 DNA: TGTGCCAGCAGTGAAAGGACAGCCTATGGC. This codes for CASSERTAYG. The full CDR3 reads CASSERTAYGYTF.

On this clone: Read data end 3 residues before the CDR3 end; the end is taken from the germline J gene. This sequence joins TRBV6-2 or TRBV6-3 and TRBJ2-1; 10 positions agree with TRBD1. Trimming removed 5 bases from V and 7 bases from J; junction bases left unmatched: 8. The germline CDR1 and CDR2 sequences are MNHEY and SVGEGT. The CDR3 is 15 amino acids. CDR3 sequence reads: CASSTPTGGKNEQFF. Partial CDR3 DNA: TGTGCCAGCAGTACACCGACAGGGGGCAAGAATGAG.

Details on this clone: The read ends 3 residues shy of where the CDR3 ends; the end is completed using the germline J gene. The rearrangement uses TRBV18 and TRBJ1-2, with D maybe TRBD1 (6 bases). Germline lookup yields CDR1 KGHSH and CDR2 LQKENI. CDR3 length equals 15 residues. The DNA read from the CDR3 is TGTGCCAGCTCACCACGGTGGACAGATAACTACGAC. This gives the protein CASSPRWTDNYD. The CDR3 as a whole reads CASSPRWTDNYDYTF.

On this clone itself: With the read ending 3 residues before the CDR3 end, the germline J gene is used to fill in that end. J is TRBJ2-1 and V is TRBV6-2 or TRBV6-3; perhaps TRBD1 as D (5 bases). The germline V gene encodes CDR1 MNHEY and CDR2 SVGEGT. V was trimmed by 6 bases and J by 7 bases, leaving 10 bases between them. The CDR3 contains 12 residues. Incomplete CDR3 DNA: TGTGCCAGCAGCCTCCAGGGAAATGAG. It is translated as CASSLQGNE. The complete CDR3 reads CASSLQGNEQFF.

Concerning this clone: From the germline J gene comes the end of the CDR3, since the read stops 3 residues before it. This chain joins TRBV29-1 and TRBJ1-6; 7 nucleotides match TRBD1. This CDR3 is built from 13 residues. The V and J ends lost 6 bases and 9 bases, in that order; junction bases with no gene match: 8. Germline lookup yields CDR1 SQVTM and CDR2 ANQGSEA. The CDR3 DNA, read in part, is TGCAGCGTCTTAGACAGGGATGGTTCACCC. Translation: CSVLDRDGSP. The CDR3 reads in full as CSVLDRDGSPLHF.

As concerns this clone: The CDR3 end lies 3 residues beyond the end of the read and is filled in from the germline J gene. The chain is built from TRBV7-9 and TRBJ2-2; weak D call: TRBD1 (6 bases). The CDR3 is 14 residues long. Per germline, CDR1 SEHNR and CDR2 FQNEAQ (reference sequence). CDR3 DNA, as far as it was read: TGTGCCAGCACCCCCTCGGACAGTAATTCACCG. Translation: CASTPSDSNSP. The whole CDR3 protein reads CASTPSDSNSPLFF. The full variable domain, with the rest looked up from reference TRBV7-9 and TRBJ2-2, is DTGVSQNPRHKITKRGQNVTFRCDPISEHNRLYWYRQTLGQGPEFLTYFQNEAQLEKSRLLSDRFSAERPKGSFSTLEIQRTEQGDSAMYLCASTPSDSNSPLFFGEGSRLTVL.

Remarks on this clone: The read halts 3 residues ahead of the CDR3 end, with the missing end drawn from the germline J gene. The V gene is TRBV19, the J gene TRBJ2-3, with D possibly matching TRBD2 (6 bases). CDR1 and CDR2 (germline): LNHDA, SQIVND (reference sequence). This CDR3 comprises 16 residues. The CDR3 bases that were read are TGTGCCAGTAGTACCACCGGGACTCAGAGCAATCAGCCG. Protein sequence: CASSTTGTQSNQP. The full CDR3 sequence reads CASSTTGTQSNQPQYF.

With regard to this clone: From the germline J gene comes the end of the CDR3, since the read stops 3 residues before it. The genes are TRBV20-1 and TRBJ2-7, with TRBD2 identical over 10 bases. J gave up 3 bases and V 0 bases, and 5 bases lay outside the gene matches. Germline V gives CDR1 DFQATT, CDR2 SNEGSKA (reference sequence). The CDR3 loop spans 15 amino acids. The sequenced CDR3 bases are TGCAGTGCTAGAGATTTCGCTAGCGGGAGCTACGAG. As protein: CSARDFASGSYE. From start to end, the CDR3 is CSARDFASGSYEQYF.

Remarks on this clone: The read terminates 3 residues ahead of where the CDR3 ends, so the germline J gene completes it. This sample also contains other DNA sequences that code for the same CDR3. J is TRBJ1-2 and V is TRBV7-6; 7 nucleotides line up with TRBD1. Germline-derived CDR1 and CDR2 are SGHVS and FNYEAQ. This CDR3 is built from 13 residues. The CDR3 is CASSLGDSYDYTF. The covered CDR3 bases are TGTGCCAGCAGCTTAGGGGACAGCTACGAC.

To note about this clone: Read data end 3 residues before the CDR3 end; the end is taken from the germline J gene. The chain couples TRBV29-1 to TRBJ1-1; TRBD1 might be the D (6 bases). Trimming pared 6 bases from V and 2 bases from J, leaving 13 bases between. The V gene's germline CDR1 is SQVTM and CDR2 ANQGSEA. The CDR3 runs 13 residues. Partial CDR3 DNA: TGCAGCGTGACACAGGGTTATAACACTGAA. Translated, it gives CSVTQGYNTE. The whole CDR3 sequence is CSVTQGYNTEAFF.

Concerning this clone itself: The read halts 3 residues ahead of the CDR3 end, with the missing end drawn from the germline J gene. V is TRBV7-8 and J is TRBJ2-1; D might be TRBD2 (6 bases). V was clipped by 1 base and J by 8 bases, with 12 bases between them. Germline loops: CDR1 SGHVS, CDR2 FQNEAQ. CDR3 length: 14 residues. The sequenced part of the CDR3 DNA is TGTGCCAGCAGCTTAGTGGGGGGTCTCGATGAG. This gives the protein CASSLVGGLDE. In full, the CDR3 reads CASSLVGGLDEQFF.

As concerns this clone: The read comes to an end 3 residues before the CDR3 does, leaving the germline J gene to fill in the end. The chain has TRBV30 and TRBJ2-1; 7 bases match TRBD2. V was pared by 3 bases and J by 7 bases, with 15 bases of the junction left unmatched. The germline CDR1 and CDR2 sequences are GTSNPN and SVGIG (reference sequence). The CDR3 loop spans 16 amino acids. CDR3 protein: CAWRRGWEGQWNEQFF. The CDR3 bases that were read are TGTGCCTGGAGAAGGGGATGGGAGGGCCAATGGAATGAG.

Concerning this clone itself: The read gets to within 3 residues of the CDR3 end, and the germline J gene fills in the rest. The V call is TRBV30, the J call TRBJ2-2; perhaps TRBD2 as D (7 bases). CDR3 length: 12 residues. Germline V lookup: CDR1 GTSNPN, CDR2 SVGIG (reference sequence). CDR3 bases read: TGTGCCTGGAGTGAGGGGGGGAGGAAG. Translated, it gives CAWSEGGRK. The CDR3 in its entirety is CAWSEGGRKLFF. Based on the CDR3 plus reference TRBV30 and TRBJ2-2, the full variable domain is SQTIHQWPATLVQPVGSPLSLECTVEGTSNPNLYWYRQAAGRGLQLLFYSVGIGQISSEVPQNLSASRPQDRQFILSSKKLLLSDSGFYLCAWSEGGRKLFFGEGSRLTVL.

The sequenced CDR3 bases are TGTGCCTGGAGTGTAGTGAGGTACAGAATTAATGAAAAA. This sequence encodes CAWSVVRYRINEK. The CDR3 as a whole reads CAWSVVRYRINEKLFF. The chain links TRBV30 to TRBJ1-4; no clear D. From the germline J gene comes the end of the CDR3, since the read stops 3 residues before it. Germline CDR1 and CDR2: GTSNPN and SVGIG (reference sequence). V was shortened by 0 bases and J by 4 bases, with 15 bases between the two germline ends. The CDR3 is 16 amino acids.

Of note for this clone: The CDR3 end falls 3 residues outside the read, so it is completed with the germline J gene. The chain has TRBV20-1 and TRBJ2-1; 8 bases fit TRBD2. The CDR3 is made up of 14 amino acids. With V trimmed by 5 bases and J by 7 bases, 10 bases remained unmatched. The germline V gene encodes CDR1 DFQATT and CDR2 SNEGSKA (reference sequence). Incomplete CDR3 DNA: TGCAGTGCTCCGTTGCGGGAGGCCAAGAATGAG. This encodes CSAPLREAKNE. The full-length CDR3 reads as CSAPLREAKNEQFF.

In the case of this clone: The read ends 3 residues before the CDR3 terminus; that terminus is restored from the germline J gene. The rearrangement joins TRBV19 to TRBJ2-2; 11 nucleotides line up with TRBD2. Germline assignment: CDR1 LNHDA and CDR2 SQIVND (reference sequence). The CDR3 has 17 residues. V was clipped by 8 bases and J by 1 base; unmatched bases: 9. Here the CDR3 reads CASRKLAGVGNTGELFF. CDR3 bases read: TGTGCCAGTCGGAAACTAGCGGGAGTCGGGAACACCGGGGAG.

To note about this clone: Read sequence stops 3 residues before the CDR3 end, and the germline J gene provides the missing end. This chain connects TRBV20-1 to TRBJ2-7; TRBD2 agrees at 7 bases. Germline-derived CDR1 and CDR2 are DFQATT and SNEGSKA (reference sequence). The CDR3 spans 15 residues. Trimming removed 1 base from V and 4 bases from J; junction bases left unmatched: 10. CDR3 DNA, as far as it was read: TGCAGTGCTAGAGGTTTCGGGGGGACGCGATACGAG. Residues: CSARGFGGTRYE. The full CDR3 reads CSARGFGGTRYEQYF.

About this clone: A junction end diverges from the germline sequence, so it may reflect a read error. The read ends 3 residues early relative to the CDR3; the germline J gene fills the gap. J is TRBJ2-3 and V is TRBV4-2; 9 bases map to TRBD2. The CDR3 length is 15 residues. Germline CDR1 is LGHNA and CDR2 is YNFKEQ. The DNA read from the CDR3 is TGCGCCAGCAGCTTGGCGGGGGGGCGCGTAGATACG. Protein product: CASSLAGGRVDT. The complete CDR3 protein is CASSLAGGRVDTQYF.